This T cell receptor beta chain was sequenced during a study of T cell changes during pregnancy in multiple sclerosis. Trimming cost V 4 bases and J 5 bases; bases outside gene matches: 5. The CDR3 runs 16 residues. Looked up from germline, CDR1 is MNHEY and CDR2 is SMNVEV (reference sequence). Method: immunoSEQ multiplex PCR; TCRdb's copy keeps in-frame clones and lacks some. The sample consists of approximately 18,000 clones, 70% to 90% of them appearing once. V usage is TRBV27 and J usage is TRBJ2-3, with TRBD2 identical over 14 bases. The receptor was derived from a female donor in good health, enrolled as a control in a pregnancy study. Specimen: CD8+ T cells from peripheral blood mononuclear cells, collected in the second trimester of pregnancy. Written as DNA, the CDR3 is TGTGCCAGCAGTTCGACTAGCGGGGGGGCCGGAGATACGCAGTATTTT. This translates into CASSSTSGGAGDTQYF.